These 7 T cell receptor beta chains share one sample of origin, sequenced in a study of CD8+ T cells in alopecia areata. Investigators isolated RNA and reverse transcribed it into cDNA to act as the sequencing template. Using immunoSEQ multiplex PCR, the repertoire was profiled, and TCRdb retains in-frame clones only, with some absent. The sample contains about 180,000 clones, roughly 46% of which appear only once. As to treatment: oral pan-JAK inhibitor, 5-10 mg twice daily. The sample here was CD8+ T cells sorted from blood, taken at approximately week 52, from a patient treated with tofacitinib. These receptors all stem from a human donor with alopecia areata.

This chain joins TRBV4-2 and TRBJ2-7; 8 positions agree with TRBD1. The germline CDR1 and CDR2 sequences are LGHNA and YNFKEQ. CDR3 size: 14 residues. The J segment lost 7 bases and the V segment lost 0 bases, leaving 5 bases of the junction unmatched. CDR3 amino acids: CASSQEARGREQYF. CDR3 nucleotide sequence: TGTGCCAGCAGCCAAGAGGCCAGGGGGCGTGAGCAGTACTTC.

The chain is built from TRBV6-5 and TRBJ2-5; D is unresolved. This CDR3 region has 13 residues. Germline V lookup: CDR1 MNHEY, CDR2 SVGAGI. V shed 6 bases and J shed 2 bases, with 10 bases lying between them. CDR3 DNA: TGTGCCAGCAGGAGAAGAGTACAAGAGACCCAGTACTTC. Protein sequence: CASRRRVQETQYF.

The DNA of the CDR3 is TGTGCCAGCAGCCAAGAAATTGGTGAGGCAACTAATGAAAAACTGTTTTTT. It codes for CASSQEIGEATNEKLFF. The rearrangement links TRBV4-2 to TRBJ1-4; D unclear. The CDR3 is 17 amino acids. V was pared by 0 bases and J by 0 bases, with 11 bases between. Germline V CDR1 and CDR2: LGHNA, YNFKEQ.

This clone came up a few times. The chain carries TRBV16 and TRBJ2-7; maybe TRBD1 (5 bases). The CDR3 is made up of 12 amino acids. With 4 bases removed from V and 3 bases from J, the gap between germline ends came to 7 bases. Germline V gene lookup returns CDR1 KGHSY and CDR2 FQNENV. CDR3 sequence (DNA): TGTGCCAGCAGCCCTACAGGCTACGAGCAGTACTTC. Its protein is CASSPTGYEQYF.

This clone was observed a handful of times. Different DNA sequences within this sample yield the same CDR3. This chain connects TRBV27 to TRBJ1-2; D is undetermined. V gave up 6 bases and J gave up 4 bases, with 9 bases separating them. The germline CDR1 and CDR2 sequences are MNHEY and SMNVEV (reference sequence). The CDR3 is 12 amino acids. The CDR3 DNA reads TGTGCCAGCAGCTTAGACGGCTATGGCTACACCTTC. As protein: CASSLDGYGYTF.

The J gene is TRBJ1-2, the V gene TRBV29-1; TRBD1 aligns across 12 bases. Germline trimming cut 6 bases from V and 4 bases from J; bases unmatched to any gene: 12. CDR3 size: 16 residues. Germline values: CDR1 SQVTM, CDR2 ANQGSEA. CDR3 sequence reads: CSVPGGRDRGLYGYTF. The DNA for the CDR3 is TGCAGCGTCCCCGGGGGCCGGGACAGGGGGCTCTATGGCTACACCTTC.

This chain joins TRBV23-1 and TRBJ1-3, with 9 bases that match TRBD1. TRBV23-1 is an open reading frame, and its role is uncertain. With V trimmed by 2 bases and J by 4 bases, 6 bases remained unmatched. The CDR3 has 16 amino acids. CDR3 DNA: TGCGCCAGCAGTCAAGGGACAGGGAATGAAGGAAACACCATATATTTT. Translation gives CASSQGTGNEGNTIYF.